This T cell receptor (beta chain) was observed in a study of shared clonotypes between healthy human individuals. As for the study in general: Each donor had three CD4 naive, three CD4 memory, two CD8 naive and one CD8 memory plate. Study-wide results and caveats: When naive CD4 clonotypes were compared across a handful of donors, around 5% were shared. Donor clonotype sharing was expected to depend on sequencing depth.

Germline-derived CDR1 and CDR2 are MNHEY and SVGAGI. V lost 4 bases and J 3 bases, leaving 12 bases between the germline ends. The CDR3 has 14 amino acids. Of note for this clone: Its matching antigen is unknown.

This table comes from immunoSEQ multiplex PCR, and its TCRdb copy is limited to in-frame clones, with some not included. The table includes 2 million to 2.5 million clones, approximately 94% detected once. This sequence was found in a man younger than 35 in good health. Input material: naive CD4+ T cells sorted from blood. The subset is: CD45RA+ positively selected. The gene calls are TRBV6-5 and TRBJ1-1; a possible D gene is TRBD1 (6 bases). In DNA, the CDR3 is TGTGCCAGCAGTTCCCGGACAGCCTACACTGAAGCTTTCTTT. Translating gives CASSSRTAYTEAFF.